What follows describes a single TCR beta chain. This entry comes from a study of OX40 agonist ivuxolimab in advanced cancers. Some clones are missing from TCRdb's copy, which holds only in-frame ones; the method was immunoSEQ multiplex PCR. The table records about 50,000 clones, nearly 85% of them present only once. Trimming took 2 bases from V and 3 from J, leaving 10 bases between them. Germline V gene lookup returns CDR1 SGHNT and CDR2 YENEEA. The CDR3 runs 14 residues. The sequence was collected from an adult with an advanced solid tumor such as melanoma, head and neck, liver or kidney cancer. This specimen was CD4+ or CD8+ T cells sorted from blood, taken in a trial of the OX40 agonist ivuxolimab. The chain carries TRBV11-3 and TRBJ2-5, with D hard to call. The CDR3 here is CASSLQSAKETQYF. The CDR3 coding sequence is TGTGCCAGCAGCTTACAGAGCGCAAAAGAGACCCAGTACTTC.